The following is a T cell receptor beta chain sequence with its context. The antigen is undetermined. Regarding treatment: about 20 received Ad26.COV2.S at low or high dose, single or two shots; 5 received placebo; per-sample allocation not given. At day 63 after the first vaccine or placebo injection, samples were drawn. The data originate from a study of Ad26.COV2.S vaccination and SARS-CoV-2 variants. Study overall: Ad26.COV2.S arm of COV1001 included the donor. Study observations and caveats: Responses of spike-specific T cells (both CD8+ and CD4+) reportedly showed substantial breadth after vaccination. Similar non-spike TCR breadth was seen in vaccine and placebo recipients. Vaccine recipients posted higher spike-specific TCR breadth than their placebo counterparts.

The CDR3 is 16 amino acids. With 5 bases clipped from V and 3 bases from J, the junction kept 8 bases outside the gene matches. CDR1 SEHNR and CDR2 FQNEAQ come from the germline V gene (reference sequence). The repertoire was sequenced with immunoSEQ multiplex PCR; TCRdb's copy has only in-frame clones and lacks some. Among 440,000 or so clones listed, roughly 91% were seen once. This clonotype originated in a person between 18 and 65 years old who received the Ad26.COV2.S COVID-19 vaccine or a placebo. The chain links TRBV7-9 to TRBJ2-2; 8 bases are shared with TRBD1. The source material was peripheral blood, sampled in a trial of Ad26.COV2.S vaccine versus placebo. The CDR3 nucleotides read TGTGCCAGCAGCCCGCCGACAGGGGAGGACACCGGGGAGCTGTTTTTT. It encodes CASSPPTGEDTGELFF.